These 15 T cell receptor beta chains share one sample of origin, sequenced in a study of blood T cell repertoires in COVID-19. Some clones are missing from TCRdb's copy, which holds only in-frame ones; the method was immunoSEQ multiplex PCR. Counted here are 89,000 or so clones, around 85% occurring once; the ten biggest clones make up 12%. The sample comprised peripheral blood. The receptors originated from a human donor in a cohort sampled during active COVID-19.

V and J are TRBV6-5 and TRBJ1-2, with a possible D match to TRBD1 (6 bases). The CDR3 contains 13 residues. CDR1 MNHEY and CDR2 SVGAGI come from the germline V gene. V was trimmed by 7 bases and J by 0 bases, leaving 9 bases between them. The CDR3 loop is CASTRTANYGYTF. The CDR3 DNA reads TGTGCCAGCACCCGGACAGCTAACTATGGCTACACCTTC.

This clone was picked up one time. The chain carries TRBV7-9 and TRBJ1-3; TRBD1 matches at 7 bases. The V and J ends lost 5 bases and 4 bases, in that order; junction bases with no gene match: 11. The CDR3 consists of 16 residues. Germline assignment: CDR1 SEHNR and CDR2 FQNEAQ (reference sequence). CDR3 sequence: CASSPGTPGQGNTIYF. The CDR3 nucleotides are TGTGCCAGCAGCCCGGGGACCCCGGGACAGGGAAACACCATATATTTT.

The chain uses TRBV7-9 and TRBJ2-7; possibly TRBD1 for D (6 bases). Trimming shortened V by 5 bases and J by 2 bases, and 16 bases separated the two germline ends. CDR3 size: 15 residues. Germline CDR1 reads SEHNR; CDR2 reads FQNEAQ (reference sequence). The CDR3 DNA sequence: TGTGCCAGCAGCCCCACGGGACACGGGGCCTACGAGCAGTACTTC. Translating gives CASSPTGHGAYEQYF.

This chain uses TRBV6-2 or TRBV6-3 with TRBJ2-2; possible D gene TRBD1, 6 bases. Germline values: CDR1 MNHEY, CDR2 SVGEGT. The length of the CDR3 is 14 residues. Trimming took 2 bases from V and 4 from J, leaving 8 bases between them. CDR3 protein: CASSYTDSTGELFF. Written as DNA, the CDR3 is TGTGCCAGCAGTTACACGGACAGCACCGGGGAGCTGTTTTTT.

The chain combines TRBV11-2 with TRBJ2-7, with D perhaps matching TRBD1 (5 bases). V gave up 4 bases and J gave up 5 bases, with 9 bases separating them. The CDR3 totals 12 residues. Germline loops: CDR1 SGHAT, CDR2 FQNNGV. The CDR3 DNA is TGTGCCAGCAGCTATACAGGTGACGAGCAGTACTTC. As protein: CASSYTGDEQYF. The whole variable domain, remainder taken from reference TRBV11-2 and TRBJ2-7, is EAGVAQSPRYKIIEKRQSVAFWCNPISGHATLYWYQQILGQGPKLLIQFQNNGVVDDSQLPKDRFSAERLKGVDSTLKIQPAKLEDSAVYLCASSYTGDEQYFGPGTRLTVT.

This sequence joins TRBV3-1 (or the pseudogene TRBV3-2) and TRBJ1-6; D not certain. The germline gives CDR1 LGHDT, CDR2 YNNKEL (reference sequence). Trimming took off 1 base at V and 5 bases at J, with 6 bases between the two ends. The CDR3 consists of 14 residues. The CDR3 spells CASSQGADNSPLHF. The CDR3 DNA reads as TGTGCCAGCAGCCAAGGGGCAGATAATTCACCCCTCCACTTT.

The CDR3 protein is CASSPPGNEQFF. DNA for the CDR3: TGTGCCAGCAGCCCGCCGGGAAATGAGCAGTTCTTC. This sequence joins TRBV4-2 and TRBJ2-1; tentative D call: TRBD2 (5 bases). Germline CDR1 and CDR2: LGHNA and YNFKEQ. The CDR3 has 12 amino acids. The germline V and J ends were trimmed by 4 bases and 7 bases, with 8 bases remaining between them.

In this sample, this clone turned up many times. CDR3 bases: TGTGCCAGCAGTGACTCGTTAAGGGACAGGGGTCTTGGAGAGCAGTACTTC. Translated: CASSDSLRDRGLGEQYF. The genes are TRBV6-4 and TRBJ2-7; 10 positions match TRBD1. Losses at the gene ends were 0 bases for V and 7 bases for J; bases not matched to a gene: 12. The CDR3 runs to 17 residues. The germline CDR1 and CDR2 sequences are MRHNA and SNTAGT.

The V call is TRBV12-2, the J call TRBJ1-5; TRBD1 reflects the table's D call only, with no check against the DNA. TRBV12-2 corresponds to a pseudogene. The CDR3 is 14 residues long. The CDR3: CASRPRQTNQPQHF. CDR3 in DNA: TGTGCAAGTCGCCCAAGACAGACCAATCAGCCCCAGCATTTT.

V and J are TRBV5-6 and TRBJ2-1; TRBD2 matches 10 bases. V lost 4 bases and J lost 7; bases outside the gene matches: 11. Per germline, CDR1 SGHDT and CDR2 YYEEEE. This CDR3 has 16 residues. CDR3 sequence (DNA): TGTGCCAGCAGCCTCTCGGGACTAGCGCTCAGAAATGAGCAGTTCTTC. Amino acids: CASSLSGLALRNEQFF.

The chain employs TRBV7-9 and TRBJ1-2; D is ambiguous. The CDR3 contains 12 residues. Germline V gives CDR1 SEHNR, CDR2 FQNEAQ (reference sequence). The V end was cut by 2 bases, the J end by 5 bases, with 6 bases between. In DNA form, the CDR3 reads TGTGCCAGCAGCTTATACACGTATGGCTACACCTTC. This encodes CASSLYTYGYTF.

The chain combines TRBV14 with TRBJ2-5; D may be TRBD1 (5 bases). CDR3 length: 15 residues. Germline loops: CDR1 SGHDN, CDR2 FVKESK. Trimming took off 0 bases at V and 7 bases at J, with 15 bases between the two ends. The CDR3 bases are TGTGCCAGCAGCCAAGATAACGCCAGGGCAGGGACCCAGTACTTC. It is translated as CASSQDNARAGTQYF. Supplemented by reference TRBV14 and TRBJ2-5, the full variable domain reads EAGVTQFPSHSVIEKGQTVTLRCDPISGHDNLYWYRRVMGKEIKFLLHFVKESKQDESGMPNNRFLAERTGGTYSTLKVQPAELEDSGVYFCASSQDNARAGTQYFGPGTRLLVL.

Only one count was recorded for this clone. The CDR3 loop is CASSVGGSDEQYF. The CDR3 region has the DNA TGTGCCAGCAGCGTTGGAGGCAGCGACGAGCAGTACTTC. This chain connects TRBV9 to TRBJ2-7, with D perhaps matching TRBD2 (5 bases). The germline gives CDR1 SGDLS, CDR2 YYNGEE. V shed 2 bases and J shed 5 bases, with 11 bases lying between them. The CDR3 spans 13 residues.

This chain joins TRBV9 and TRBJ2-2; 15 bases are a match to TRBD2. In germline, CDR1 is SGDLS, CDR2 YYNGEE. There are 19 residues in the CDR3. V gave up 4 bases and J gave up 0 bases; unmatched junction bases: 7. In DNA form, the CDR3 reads TGTGCCAGCAGCCCCCGAGGACTAGCGGGGGGGTCGAACACCGGGGAGCTGTTTTTT. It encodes CASSPRGLAGGSNTGELFF.

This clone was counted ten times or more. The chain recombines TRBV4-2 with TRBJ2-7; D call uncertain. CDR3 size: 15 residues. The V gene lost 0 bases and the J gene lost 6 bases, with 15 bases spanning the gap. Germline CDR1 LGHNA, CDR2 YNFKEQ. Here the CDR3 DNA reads TGTGCCAGCAGCCAAGAAGATAACTTCCCCACCGAGCAGTACTTC. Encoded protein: CASSQEDNFPTEQYF.